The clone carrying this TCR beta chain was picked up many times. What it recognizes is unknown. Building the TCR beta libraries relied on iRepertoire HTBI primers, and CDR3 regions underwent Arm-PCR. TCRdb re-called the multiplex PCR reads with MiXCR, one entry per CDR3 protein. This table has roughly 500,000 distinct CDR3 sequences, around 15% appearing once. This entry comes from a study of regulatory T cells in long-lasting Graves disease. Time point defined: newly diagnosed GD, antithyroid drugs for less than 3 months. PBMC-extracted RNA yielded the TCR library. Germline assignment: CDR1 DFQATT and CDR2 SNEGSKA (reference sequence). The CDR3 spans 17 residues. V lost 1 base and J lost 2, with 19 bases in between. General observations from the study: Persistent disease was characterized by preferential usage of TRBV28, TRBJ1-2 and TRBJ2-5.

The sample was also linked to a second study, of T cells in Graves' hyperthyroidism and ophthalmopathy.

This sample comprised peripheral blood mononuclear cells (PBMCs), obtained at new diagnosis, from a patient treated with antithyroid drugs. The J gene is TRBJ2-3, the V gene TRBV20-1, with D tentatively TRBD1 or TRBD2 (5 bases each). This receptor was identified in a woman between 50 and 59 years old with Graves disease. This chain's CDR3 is CSARAVTPGRNTDTQYF. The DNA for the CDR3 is TGCAGTGCTAGAGCTGTGACCCCGGGACGGAACACAGATACGCAGTATTTT.